This T cell receptor beta chain was captured in a study of blood T cell repertoires in COVID-19. As for the study in general: Samples came from the United States, Italy and Spain, spanning acute and convalescent COVID-19. The analysed material was cDNA or gDNA that came from T cells, B-cell-depleted T cells, or PBMCs.

V lost 2 bases to trimming and J lost 0 bases, with 8 bases between them. Germline values: CDR1 SGHVS, CDR2 FNYEAQ. The CDR3 is 15 amino acids. As processed by the authors: Reference gene primer amplification yielded estimated nucleated cell counts. Only in-frame clones appear in the TCRdb table, and some are missing; sequencing was by immunoSEQ multiplex PCR. V, J and clone size were drawn from that table, and D and trimming were deduced from the DNA. The sample includes approximately 110,000 clones, around four fifths of them seen just once. This TCR was sampled from a man in his 70s with acute or convalescent COVID-19. The sequencing sample was made of peripheral blood. This chain connects TRBV7-6 to TRBJ1-3; D is possibly TRBD1 (5 bases). The CDR3 protein is CASSLFRASGNTIYF. Written as DNA, the CDR3 is TGTGCCAGCAGCTTATTCAGGGCCTCTGGAAACACCATATATTTT.